This T cell receptor beta chain stems from a study of T cells in Graves' hyperthyroidism and ophthalmopathy. Germline assignment: CDR1 DFQATT and CDR2 SNEGSKA (reference sequence). Trimming took off 1 base at V and 11 bases at J, with 14 bases between the two ends. The CDR3 has 12 residues. Isolation of PBMCs was performed on approximately 10 ml fresh peripheral blood. This clonotype was seen only a few times. RNA transcripts were the template for amplifying TCR beta CDR3 regions. The primer set for the first-round RT-PCR of the TCR CDR3 was HTBI. TCRdb reanalysed the multiplex PCR reads using MiXCR and keeps one entry per CDR3 protein. This sample has nearly 600,000 distinct CDR3 sequences; approximately 14% occur once, and the top ten carry under 7%.

The TCR originated in a woman aged 30 to 39 with Graves' hyperthyroidism that later progressed to Graves' ophthalmopathy. The sequenced sample consisted of blood. The chain couples TRBV20-1 to TRBJ1-1; no clear D. The CDR3 loop reads CSARGTSTGAFF. In DNA form, the CDR3 reads TGCAGTGCTAGAGGGACCTCTACGGGGGCTTTCTTT.